The next 3 T cell receptor beta chains were all read from a single sample in a study of CD8+CD57+ T cells in acquired aplastic anemia. Genomic DNA provided the template from which TCR beta VDJ and CDR3 profiles were obtained. In TCRdb, the reads were re-called with MiXCR into one record per CDR3 protein. The sample shows some 280,000 distinct CDR3 sequences, approximately 57% of them seen only once. The sample comprised sorted CD4+, CD8+, or CD8+CD57+ T cells (not recorded which) from PBMCs. All receptors come from a human donor with severe aplastic anemia or a healthy control (not recorded which).

This clonotype was found many times. DNA of the CDR3: TGTGCCAGCAGCCAGGGAGGGAAGGACACTGAAGCTTTCTTT. Encoded protein: CASSQGGKDTEAFF. The chain couples TRBV7-3 to TRBJ1-1; weak D call: TRBD1 (5 bases). V gave up 5 bases and J gave up 3 bases, with 13 bases separating them. Germline V lookup: CDR1 SGHTA, CDR2 FQGTGA. This CDR3 has 14 amino acids.

At least ten counts were recorded for this clonotype. The J gene is TRBJ2-1, the V gene TRBV20-1, with 10 bases fitting TRBD2. The CDR3 length is 15 residues. With V trimmed by 5 bases and J by 4 bases, 8 bases remained unmatched. CDR1 and CDR2 from the germline V gene are DFQATT and SNEGSKA (reference sequence). The CDR3 bases are TGCAGTGCTTTCAAACTAGCGGGGATATACAATGAGCAGTTCTTC. Its protein is CSAFKLAGIYNEQFF.

The rearrangement links TRBV20-1 to TRBJ2-5, with D perhaps matching TRBD2 (6 bases). Germline V gene sequence: CDR1 DFQATT, CDR2 SNEGSKA (reference sequence). The CDR3 length is 12 residues. CDR3 sequence: CSQARGLETQYF. The DNA for the CDR3 is TGCAGCCAAGCTAGGGGACTAGAGACCCAGTACTTC.